The entry below describes one T cell receptor beta chain. This sample is part of a study of control samples from healthy donors and cancer patients. Profiled with immunoSEQ multiplex PCR; TCRdb holds only in-frame clones, not every one. Counted here are some 100,000 clones, roughly nine tenths occurring once; the ten biggest clones make up roughly 1.2%. The CDR3 has 12 amino acids. In germline, CDR1 is SGHTA, CDR2 FQGNSA. Between the trimmed V and J ends, which lost 1 base and 14 bases, there was a span of 14 bases. Input material: blood. The clonotype was recovered from a woman between 45 and 60 years old in good health. This chain links TRBV7-2 with TRBJ2-5, with a tentative D call TRBD2 (6 bases). CDR3: CASSLGGGGVYF. The CDR3 DNA follows: TGTGCCAGCAGCTTAGGGGGTGGCGGGGTTTACTTC. The full variable domain, in which reference TRBV7-2 and TRBJ2-5 provide the parts outside the CDR3, is GAGVSQSPSNKVTEKGKDVELRCDPISGHTALYWYRQSLGQGLEFLIYFQGNSAPDKSGLPSDRFSAERTGGSVSTLTIQRTQQEDSAVYLCASSLGGGGVYFGPGTRLLVL.